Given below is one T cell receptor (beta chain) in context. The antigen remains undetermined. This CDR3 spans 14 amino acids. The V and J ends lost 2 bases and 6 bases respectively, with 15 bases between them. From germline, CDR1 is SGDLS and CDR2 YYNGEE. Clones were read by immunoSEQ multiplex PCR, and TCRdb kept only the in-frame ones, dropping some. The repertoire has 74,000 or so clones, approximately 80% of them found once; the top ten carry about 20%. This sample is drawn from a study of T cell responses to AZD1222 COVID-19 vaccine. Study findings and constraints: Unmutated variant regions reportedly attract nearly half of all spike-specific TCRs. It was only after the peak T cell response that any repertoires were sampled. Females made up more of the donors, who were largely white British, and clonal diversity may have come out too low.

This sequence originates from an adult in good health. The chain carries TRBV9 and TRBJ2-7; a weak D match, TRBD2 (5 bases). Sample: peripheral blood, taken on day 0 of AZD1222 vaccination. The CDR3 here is CASSVSDYGSEQYF. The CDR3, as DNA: TGTGCCAGCAGCGTCTCCGACTACGGGTCCGAGCAGTACTTC.